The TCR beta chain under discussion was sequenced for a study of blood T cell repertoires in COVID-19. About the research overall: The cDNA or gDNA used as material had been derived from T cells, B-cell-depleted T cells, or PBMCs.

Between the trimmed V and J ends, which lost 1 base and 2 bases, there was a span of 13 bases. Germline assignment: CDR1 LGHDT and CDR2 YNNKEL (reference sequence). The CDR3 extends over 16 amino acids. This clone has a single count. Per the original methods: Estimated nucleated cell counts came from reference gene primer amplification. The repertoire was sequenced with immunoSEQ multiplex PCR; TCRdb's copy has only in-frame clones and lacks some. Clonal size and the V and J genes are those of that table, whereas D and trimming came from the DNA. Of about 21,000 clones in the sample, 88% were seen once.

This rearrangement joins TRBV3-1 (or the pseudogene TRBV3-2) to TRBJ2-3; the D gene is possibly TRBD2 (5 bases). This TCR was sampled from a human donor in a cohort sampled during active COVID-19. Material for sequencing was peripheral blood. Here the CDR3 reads CASSQGGSLLTDTQYF. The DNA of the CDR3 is TGTGCCAGCAGCCAAGGAGGGTCACTCCTCACAGATACGCAGTATTTT.